This T cell receptor beta chain was recorded in a study of T-cell memory formation after mild COVID-19 (dated by TCRdb to the early 2020s). Context from the whole study: TCR sequence clusters from the two donors were largely donor specific. In a couple of donors, T-cell clones that expanded and contracted after mild COVID-19 were followed by sequencing TCRalpha and TCRbeta repertoires longitudinally. The cohort was made up of two young adult volunteers, one female and one male, who were previously healthy. What the research found in general, with its limitations: Balanced CD4/CD8 phenotypes were observed for clones contracting from day 15 to 85, whereas a bias towards CD4+ was observed for a second wave of clones expanding from day 15 to 37. Some responding clones were detected in pre-infection memory, which suggested that pre-existing cross-reactive memory T cells had joined the SARS-CoV-2 response. The study covered only a couple of mild cases, and larger cohorts including severe cases with pre-infection samples were considered necessary. Contracting CD4+ clones appeared mostly in the CM and EM memory subsets, whereas CD8+ clones were enriched in EMRA. SARS-CoV-2 specificity of the second-wave clones peaking on day 37 was not confirmed.

Sequencing took place on an Illumina NovaSeq 6000. Using 5'RACE with constant-segment primers, TCRalpha and TCRbeta cDNA libraries were constructed, with sample barcodes and unique molecular identifiers added in the process. RNA was extracted from every sample with Trizol reagent. Libraries were amplified in two PCR steps, with a second sample barcode and Illumina TruSeq adapters added in the second step. The libraries were sequenced on an Illumina NovaSeq using 2 x 150 bp paired-end reads. Regarding the original processing steps: With migec v1.2.7, reads were demultiplexed and then collapsed into UMI-guided consensus sequences. With mixcr v2.1.11, UMI consensuses were aligned to TRA and TRB V and J templates and assembled into clonotypes. Clonotypes were classified as expanded or contracted when called significant by both edgeR and NoisET, with noise models trained on biological replicates. edgeR calls used a false discovery rate-adjusted p below 0.01 and a log2 fold-change threshold of 1. As an exploratory analysis of dynamics, PCA with hierarchical clustering was applied to max-normalized trajectories of the 1000 most abundant clonotypes. Each responding clone was given a CD4 or CD8 phenotype based on the CD4+ and CD8+ repertoires, which had been sequenced separately. Using fastp trimming at Q25 and MiXCR clonotype assembly, TCRdb reanalyzed the public sequencing data and kept in-frame beta chains. For every CDR3 protein sequence, its rows merge into one entry that carries the most common genes and DNA. The V and J calls here are based on TCRdb, not the publication. This sample gives over 400,000 distinct CDR3 sequences in total; roughly a quarter of them show up just once. Around 13% of the sample lies in the top ten.

Ficoll-Paque density gradient centrifugation was the method used to isolate PBMCs. This clonotype was observed a few times. Its recognized antigen is unknown. Base qualities are missing; no much larger clone stands one base away. Here V drops 0 bases and J drops 4 bases, and the junction holds 6 bases not matched to any gene. The CDR3 has 17 amino acids, counting the end cysteine and phenylalanine. CDR3 DNA only is kept here, 51 bases in frame from base 1. Via the germline V gene, CDR1 is SGHTA and CDR2 FQGTGA. The sample was PBMCs or a T cell subset sorted from them (not recorded which). The chain is assembled from TRBV7-3 and TRBJ2-2, with 9 middle bases fitting TRBD2. The origin of this receptor is an adult woman who had mild COVID-19 (a few samples of this study predate the infection). The sample titles of this study are shuffled in the database, so cell type and time point are left out; the donor was told from shared clones. Here the CDR3 is given as CASSLTPGSGSTGELFF. The nucleotide sequence is given as TGTGCCAGCAGCTTAACTCCGGGTAGCGGGAGCACCGGGGAGCTGTTTTTT.